Listed here are 26 T cell receptor beta chains from one sample, sequenced in a study of blood T cell repertoires in COVID-19. The data were produced by immunoSEQ multiplex PCR, yet TCRdb's version contains in-frame clones alone and is incomplete. Among some 250,000 clones listed, around 90% were seen once. The sample taken for sequencing was peripheral blood. The receptors originated from a woman in her thirties or forties who had recovered from COVID-19.

V and J are TRBV5-4 and TRBJ2-7; D is unresolved. In germline, CDR1 is SGHNT, CDR2 YYREEE (reference sequence). There are 15 residues in the CDR3. Trimming pared 0 bases from V and 1 base from J, leaving 11 bases between. The CDR3 sequence: CASSLGGRSSYEQYF. DNA for the CDR3: TGTGCCAGCAGCTTGGGTGGTAGGAGTTCCTACGAGCAGTACTTC.

The chain joins TRBV19 to TRBJ2-6, with TRBD2 as a possible D gene (5 bases). Per germline, CDR1 LNHDA and CDR2 SQIVND (reference sequence). Trimming took 5 bases from V and 8 from J, leaving 10 bases between them. This CDR3 is 13 amino acids long. The chain's CDR3 is CASSPRGTNVLTF. DNA of the CDR3: TGTGCCAGTAGTCCCCGGGGTACCAACGTCCTGACTTTC.

The chain combines TRBV4-1 with TRBJ1-4; a weak D match, TRBD1 (6 bases). The CDR3 is 17 residues long. The germline CDR1 and CDR2 sequences are MGHRA and YSYEKL. With 0 bases removed from V and 7 bases from J, the gap between germline ends came to 18 bases. CDR3 amino acids: CASSQEGQGFFGEKLFF. The CDR3 nucleotides read TGCGCCAGCAGCCAAGAAGGGCAGGGGTTCTTCGGTGAAAAACTGTTTTTT.

The V and J genes are TRBV19 and TRBJ2-3, with a weak D call TRBD1 (7 bases). Germline CDR1 is LNHDA and CDR2 is SQIVND (reference sequence). There are 16 residues in the CDR3. The V gene lost 7 bases and the J gene lost 0 bases, with 17 bases spanning the gap. CDR3 sequence: CASKGASVSSTDTQYF. The CDR3 DNA sequence: TGTGCCAGTAAGGGGGCTAGCGTCTCTAGCACAGATACGCAGTATTTT.

The chain couples TRBV6-8 to TRBJ2-7; TRBD2 aligns across 11 bases. The CDR3 extends over 19 amino acids. V shed 6 bases and J 0 bases; nucleotides not matched to a gene: 16. Germline V CDR1 and CDR2: MNHGY, SAAAGT. CDR3 sequence reads: CASRPIPGLAVPGSYEQYV. CDR3 nucleotide sequence: TGTGCCAGCAGACCAATACCGGGACTAGCGGTACCTGGCTCCTACGAGCAGTACGTC.

The chain couples TRBV7-7 to TRBJ2-1; 7 bases fit TRBD1. Germline V gene sequence: CDR1 SSHAT, CDR2 FNYEAQ (reference sequence). The junction had 5 bases not matched to a gene; V was cut back by 3 bases and J by 9 bases. The CDR3 has 13 amino acids. The CDR3 reads CASSFGQASEQFF. CDR3 nucleotide sequence: TGTGCCAGCAGCTTCGGACAGGCAAGTGAGCAGTTCTTC.

This clone was recorded a few times. J is TRBJ1-1 and V is TRBV7-9; 11 bases fit TRBD1. V gave up 5 bases and J gave up 5 bases; unmatched junction bases: 7. Germline V lookup: CDR1 SEHNR, CDR2 FQNEAQ (reference sequence). The length of the CDR3 is 15 residues. The CDR3 coding sequence is TGTGCCAGCAGCCCGGGGACAGGGGGGAAGACTGAAGCTTTCTTT. It yields the protein CASSPGTGGKTEAFF. Combining the CDR3 with reference TRBV7-9 and TRBJ1-1 gives the whole variable domain DTGVSQNPRHKITKRGQNVTFRCDPISEHNRLYWYRQTLGQGPEFLTYFQNEAQLEKSRLLSDRFSAERPKGSFSTLEIQRTEQGDSAMYLCASSPGTGGKTEAFFGQGTRLTVV.

The chain links TRBV7-8 to TRBJ2-7; 9 positions agree with TRBD2. From germline, CDR1 is SGHVS and CDR2 FQNEAQ. CDR3 length: 19 residues. The V gene end was trimmed by 3 bases and the J gene end by 1 base; junction bases not matched to a gene: 16. CDR3 nucleotides: TGTGCCAGCAGCTTGAATTATGGGCGGGAGGGCATGAGGTCCTACGAGCAGTACTTC. Its translation: CASSLNYGREGMRSYEQYF.

In DNA form, the CDR3 reads TGTGCCAGTAGTCCCTCGTGGCCGCTCAGCTCCTACAATGAGCAGTTCTTC. This sequence encodes CASSPSWPLSSYNEQFF. This sequence joins TRBV19 and TRBJ2-1; no clear D. The germline V gene encodes CDR1 LNHDA and CDR2 SQIVND (reference sequence). Deletions cut 5 bases from V and 0 bases from J, with 17 bases between. The CDR3 is 17 amino acids.

The chain carries TRBV3-1 (or the pseudogene TRBV3-2) and TRBJ1-1; D ambiguous. CDR1 is LGHDT, CDR2 YNNKEL, per germline (reference sequence). The CDR3 spans 16 residues. Deletions cut 0 bases from V and 0 bases from J, with 11 bases between. The CDR3 sequence: CASSQDLVRMNTEAFF. In DNA form, the CDR3 reads TGTGCCAGCAGCCAAGATCTGGTCAGGATGAACACTGAAGCTTTCTTT.

CDR3 residues: CASSVTAANTGELFF. DNA for the CDR3: TGTGCCAGCAGCGTGACAGCTGCGAACACCGGGGAGCTGTTTTTT. The chain uses TRBV9 and TRBJ2-2; the D gene is possibly TRBD1 (5 bases). Germline CDR1 is SGDLS and CDR2 is YYNGEE. Trimming removed 2 bases at V and 0 bases at J, with 8 bases between. CDR3 length: 15 residues.

The rearrangement uses TRBV13 and TRBJ2-5; 7 positions match TRBD2. Germline V gene sequence: CDR1 PRHDT, CDR2 FYEKMQ (reference sequence). This CDR3 contains 16 residues. With 0 bases clipped from V and 3 bases from J, the junction kept 7 bases outside the gene matches. CDR3 sequence: CASSLGAGLPEETQYF. The CDR3 DNA reads as TGTGCCAGCAGCTTAGGGGCGGGACTACCTGAAGAGACCCAGTACTTC.

This clone appeared once. V is TRBV20-1 and J is TRBJ2-3; possibly TRBD2 for D (5 bases). The CDR3 loop spans 11 amino acids. The germline V gene encodes CDR1 DFQATT and CDR2 SNEGSKA (reference sequence). Trimming stripped 7 bases from V and 6 bases from J, with 11 bases between. DNA for the CDR3: TGCAGTGAAAGAGTAGCGGATACGCAGTATTTT. This codes for CSERVADTQYF.

This clone appeared a single time. The V and J genes are TRBV29-1 and TRBJ2-6, with TRBD1 matching 11 bases. Trimming cost V 5 bases and J 3 bases; bases outside gene matches: 9. Germline V gene lookup returns CDR1 SQVTM and CDR2 ANQGSEA. The CDR3 consists of 17 residues. Here the CDR3 reads CSVRDRGSKGGANVLTF. DNA of the CDR3: TGCAGCGTTCGGGACAGGGGGTCGAAGGGTGGGGCCAACGTCCTGACTTTC. Full variable domain (outside the CDR3, taken from reference TRBV29-1 and TRBJ2-6): SAVISQKPSRDICQRGTSLTIQCQVDSQVTMMFWYRQQPGQSLTLIATANQGSEATYESGFVIDKFPISRPNLTFSTLTVSNMSPEDSSIYLCSVRDRGSKGGANVLTFGAGSRLTVL.

The chain has TRBV15 and TRBJ2-2; 15 positions agree with TRBD2. The CDR3 sequence is 18 residues long. Germline-derived CDR1 and CDR2 are LNHNV and YYDKDF (reference sequence). J was trimmed by 7 bases and V by 1 base; bases with no gene match: 7. The CDR3 DNA reads as TGTGCCACCAGCAGAGCACGGACTAGCGGGAGGGTTGGCGGGGAGCTGTTTTTT. Translating it yields CATSRARTSGRVGGELFF.

CDR3 in DNA: TGTGCCAGCAGCCCAGCCCTTATCCCCCTACAGGGGGCGGAAAGGGGAGCTTTCTTT. Its translation: CASSPALIPLQGAERGAFF. This chain uses TRBV28 with TRBJ1-1; TRBD1 aligns across 9 bases. The CDR3 runs to 19 residues. CDR1 is MDHEN and CDR2 is SYDVKM in the germline V gene. The ends lost 6 bases at V and 10 bases at J; junction bases unmatched: 27.

J is TRBJ1-2 and V is TRBV12-3 or TRBV12-4; D unclear. The CDR3 covers 13 residues. The ends were cut back, 7 bases at V and 1 base at J, with 10 bases in the middle. As DNA, the CDR3 is TGTGCCAGCAACATGGGGAGTAACTATGGCTACACCTTC. Amino acid sequence: CASNMGSNYGYTF.

The gene calls are TRBV30 and TRBJ2-3, with 10 bases fitting TRBD2. This CDR3 has 14 amino acids. The trim removed 5 bases at V and 8 bases at J, leaving 10 bases unmatched. Germline V CDR1 and CDR2: GTSNPN, SVGIG (reference sequence). The CDR3 nucleotides are TGTGCCTGGGCCCCGGGGCTAGCGGGAGCTACGCAGTATTTT. As protein: CAWAPGLAGATQYF.

The V call is TRBV5-1, the J call TRBJ2-2; 9 bases fit TRBD2. The CDR3 is 17 residues long. The V and J ends lost 0 bases and 4 bases, in that order; junction bases with no gene match: 7. CDR1 is SGHRS, CDR2 YFSETQ, per germline. The CDR3 DNA sequence: TGCGCCAGCAGCTTGGTGCGGGGGGGCCGGGGCACCGGGGAGCTGTTTTTT. Amino acids: CASSLVRGGRGTGELFF.

The rearrangement links TRBV5-1 to TRBJ1-4; D might be TRBD1 (5 bases). Germline lookup yields CDR1 SGHRS and CDR2 YFSETQ. Trimming cost V 0 bases and J 8 bases, with 17 bases left between them. The CDR3 is 16 amino acids. The CDR3 DNA reads as TGCGCCAGCAGCTTGGGGCAGGGTGACTTTGGGGAAAAACTGTTTTTT. Residues: CASSLGQGDFGEKLFF. The full variable domain, completed using reference TRBV5-1 and TRBJ1-4, is KAGVTQTPRYLIKTRGQQVTLSCSPISGHRSVSWYQQTPGQGLQFLFEYFSETQRNKGNFPGRFSGRQFSNSRSEMNVSTLELGDSALYLCASSLGQGDFGEKLFFGSGTQLSVL.

The chain is built from TRBV30 and TRBJ1-1, with D possibly being TRBD1 (6 bases). The length of the CDR3 is 13 residues. CDR1 is GTSNPN, CDR2 SVGIG, per germline (reference sequence). With 5 bases removed from V and 4 bases from J, the gap between germline ends came to 14 bases. The CDR3 region has the DNA TGTGCCTGGGCGAAGGGGGGGGGCACTGAAGCTTTCTTT. Translating it yields CAWAKGGGTEAFF.

This clone was seen only once. This rearrangement joins TRBV27 to TRBJ1-1; maybe TRBD1 (5 bases). Trimming left V 2 bases short and J 4 bases short, with 20 bases between. CDR1 MNHEY and CDR2 SMNVEV come from the germline V gene (reference sequence). CDR3 size: 17 residues. The CDR3 spells CASSLRLGRGRATEAFF. The CDR3, as DNA: TGTGCCAGCAGTTTAAGGTTGGGGCGGGGGAGGGCCACTGAAGCTTTCTTT.

The rearrangement links TRBV19 to TRBJ2-2, with 11 bases identical to TRBD2. Germline values: CDR1 LNHDA, CDR2 SQIVND (reference sequence). Unmatched junction bases numbered 5, after V lost 5 bases and J lost 6 bases. The CDR3 contains 15 residues. The CDR3 region is CASSLVAGGPGELFF. Here the CDR3 DNA reads TGTGCCAGTAGTTTGGTAGCGGGAGGGCCCGGGGAGCTGTTTTTT.

In this sample, this clone turned up once. V and J are TRBV5-5 and TRBJ2-1; D is possibly TRBD1 (6 bases). Germline V CDR1 and CDR2: SGHKS, YYEKEE (reference sequence). This CDR3 region has 15 residues. V was shortened by 3 bases and J by 2 bases, with 12 bases between the two germline ends. CDR3 DNA sequence: TGTGCCAGCAGCTCCCCAGGGGTTCCCTACAATGAGCAGTTCTTC. It is translated as CASSSPGVPYNEQFF. Full variable domain (rest looked up from reference TRBV5-5 and TRBJ2-1): DAGVTQSPTHLIKTRGQQVTLRCSPISGHKSVSWYQQVLGQGPQFIFQYYEKEERGRGNFPDRFSARQFPNYSSELNVNALLLGDSALYLCASSSPGVPYNEQFFGPGTRLTVL.

This chain links TRBV6-1 with TRBJ2-1; TRBD2 matches at 9 bases. The V gene's germline CDR1 is MNHNS and CDR2 SASEGT. This CDR3 comprises 15 residues. Germline trimming cut 6 bases from V and 2 bases from J; bases unmatched to any gene: 5. The CDR3 is CASRPGLATYNEQFF. The CDR3 coding sequence is TGTGCCAGCAGACCCGGACTAGCGACCTACAATGAGCAGTTCTTC.

Notes on this clone: At one of its ends the junction is not consistent with the germline gene, which may arise from a read error. V is TRBV7-7 and J is TRBJ2-7; possibly TRBD2 for D (5 bases). Germline V gene data show CDR1 as SSHAT and CDR2 as FNYEAQ (reference sequence). There are 15 residues in the CDR3. DNA for the CDR3: TGTGCTAGCAGCTCAAATTCCGGGAACTCCTACGAGCAGTACTTC. Translated, it gives CASSSNSGNSYEQYF.